These T cell receptor beta chains were read from a single sample in a study of blood T cell repertoires in COVID-19. The table came from immunoSEQ multiplex PCR; TCRdb's copy has only in-frame clones and leaves some out. This sample has about 300,000 clones, with roughly 84% found just once. Material for sequencing was peripheral blood. The receptors originated from a human donor with COVID-19, enrolled during active disease. The donor label of this sample is uncertain. Each CDR3 is given with its conserved first and last residue. The order of the fields is clone size, J gene, V gene, D gene, CDR3 length, CDR3 DNA, CDR3 protein. A D gene is named only where the DNA matches it firmly. A clone size is listed for some rows: how often the clone was seen (once, few, many), or a class if it is expanded.

abundance: .; j_gene: TRBJ1-4; v_gene: TRBV29-1; d_gene: .; len: 14; CDR3nt: TGCAGCGCCAGCACAGGGTACGTCAATGAAAAACTGTTTTTT; CDR3aa: CSASTGYVNEKLFF
abundance: .; j_gene: TRBJ1-4; v_gene: TRBV19; d_gene: .; len: 17; CDR3nt: TGTGCCAGTAGTATGGAGGCCCTCGTAACAACTAATGAAAAACTGTTTTTT; CDR3aa: CASSMEALVTTNEKLFF
abundance: few; j_gene: TRBJ1-6; v_gene: TRBV18; d_gene: .; len: 15; CDR3nt: TGTGCCAGCTCACCATCTACAGGTCCTAATTCACCCCTCCACTTT; CDR3aa: CASSPSTGPNSPLHF
abundance: .; j_gene: TRBJ2-1; v_gene: TRBV5-1; d_gene: .; len: 15; CDR3nt: TGCGCCAGCAGCTTGGTCGGACAGTTGGGCTATGAGCAGTTCTTC; CDR3aa: CASSLVGQLGYEQFF
abundance: .; j_gene: TRBJ2-1; v_gene: TRBV18; d_gene: .; len: 16; CDR3nt: TGTGCCAGCTCACCACCCCTCGGACAGCCCTACAATGAGCAGTTCTTC; CDR3aa: CASSPPLGQPYNEQFF
abundance: .; j_gene: TRBJ2-3; v_gene: TRBV29-1; d_gene: .; len: 14; CDR3nt: TGCAGCGTCAGACGGACAGTTTCAACAGATACGCAGTATTTT; CDR3aa: CSVRRTVSTDTQYF
abundance: few; j_gene: TRBJ1-4; v_gene: TRBV7-3; d_gene: .; len: 15; CDR3nt: TGTGCCAGCAGCCCCGGGGAGGCAACTAATGAAAAACTGTTTTTT; CDR3aa: CASSPGEATNEKLFF
abundance: .; j_gene: TRBJ1-1; v_gene: TRBV5-5; d_gene: .; len: 14; CDR3nt: TGTGCCAGCAGCTTGGCCGGTCGGAACACTGAAGCTTTCTTT; CDR3aa: CASSLAGRNTEAFF
abundance: .; j_gene: TRBJ2-3; v_gene: TRBV2; d_gene: .; len: 13; CDR3nt: TGTGCCAGCAGACTACCCAGCACAGATACGCAGTATTTT; CDR3aa: CASRLPSTDTQYF
abundance: .; j_gene: TRBJ1-1; v_gene: TRBV30; d_gene: .; len: 13; CDR3nt: TGTGCCTGGAGCCTTAACAGAAACACTGAAGCTTTCTTT; CDR3aa: CAWSLNRNTEAFF
abundance: .; j_gene: TRBJ2-7; v_gene: TRBV30; d_gene: .; len: 14; CDR3nt: TGTGCCTGGAGTGTAAATGGCTTTGCCTACGAGCAGTACTTC; CDR3aa: CAWSVNGFAYEQYF
abundance: .; j_gene: TRBJ1-3; v_gene: TRBV18; d_gene: .; len: 16; CDR3nt: TGTGCCAGCTCACCAGGACAACTCAACTCTGGAAACACCATATATTTT; CDR3aa: CASSPGQLNSGNTIYF
abundance: .; j_gene: TRBJ1-3; v_gene: TRBV19; d_gene: .; len: 15; CDR3nt: TGTGCCAGTACCTTCAACGGGGGGGCTGGAAACACCATATATTTT; CDR3aa: CASTFNGGAGNTIYF
abundance: once; j_gene: TRBJ1-2; v_gene: TRBV19; d_gene: .; len: 13; CDR3nt: TGTGCCAGTAGTCCATCACAAGCGGGAGGCTACACCTTC; CDR3aa: CASSPSQAGGYTF
abundance: .; j_gene: TRBJ2-3; v_gene: TRBV5-4; d_gene: .; len: 13; CDR3nt: TGTGCCAGCAGCTTGTATAGTACAGATACGCAGTATTTT; CDR3aa: CASSLYSTDTQYF
abundance: .; j_gene: TRBJ2-1; v_gene: TRBV27; d_gene: TRBD1; len: 16; CDR3nt: TGTGCCAGCAGTATCCTGACAGGGGGCGAGGGAAATGAGCAGTTCTTC; CDR3aa: CASSILTGGEGNEQFF
abundance: .; j_gene: TRBJ1-1; v_gene: TRBV30; d_gene: .; len: 13; CDR3nt: TGTGCCTGGACCTTTCGAGGGGGAGGGGGAGCTTTCTTT; CDR3aa: CAWTFRGGGGAFF
abundance: .; j_gene: TRBJ2-2; v_gene: TRBV5-5; d_gene: TRBD2; len: 16; CDR3nt: TGTGCCAGCAGCTTGGTCGTACTAGCGGGGGCCGGGGAGCTGTTTTTT; CDR3aa: CASSLVVLAGAGELFF
abundance: .; j_gene: TRBJ1-1; v_gene: TRBV28; d_gene: .; len: 15; CDR3nt: TGTGCCAGCAGTCTGCAGGGCCCGGGCGACACTGAAGCTTTCTTT; CDR3aa: CASSLQGPGDTEAFF
abundance: medium-sized; j_gene: TRBJ1-2; v_gene: TRBV4-1; d_gene: TRBD1; len: 16; CDR3nt: TGCGCCAGCAGCCGTCGCGCGACAGGGGATAACTATGGCTACACCTTC; CDR3aa: CASSRRATGDNYGYTF
abundance: .; j_gene: TRBJ2-3; v_gene: TRBV4-1; d_gene: TRBD1; len: 16; CDR3nt: TGCGCCAGCAGCCAAGTCGGGAGGGACAGGGGTGGTGCGCAGTATTTT; CDR3aa: CASSQVGRDRGGAQYF
abundance: few; j_gene: TRBJ2-7; v_gene: TRBV7-2; d_gene: .; len: 16; CDR3nt: TGTGCCAGCAGCTTAGAGGGCGGGACTGGGTCATACGAGCAGTACTTC; CDR3aa: CASSLEGGTGSYEQYF